The 25 T cell receptor beta chains in this list originate from one sample, sequenced in a study of identical twins. TCRdb re-called the 5' RACE reads through MiXCR, storing one row per CDR3 protein. The data show about 690,000 distinct CDR3 sequences, with over 20% seen just once and approximately 4.5% held by the top ten. The same specimen was also included in a second study, on T cells expressing NK-cell markers.

Specimen: PBMCs. The receptors shown here come from a woman aged 18-35 years in good health.

This clonotype was seen a handful of times. The chain employs TRBV20-1 and TRBJ1-1; D gene ambiguous. CDR1 and CDR2 from the germline V gene are DFQATT and SNEGSKA (reference sequence). V was trimmed by 7 bases and J by 1 base, leaving 10 bases between them. This CDR3 is built from 12 residues. The CDR3 sequence: CSVSPRNTEAFF. DNA for the CDR3: TGCAGTGTCTCACCCCGGAACACTGAAGCTTTCTTT.

This clonotype was seen a handful of times. The chain links TRBV5-1 to TRBJ1-1; the D is unclear. Germline CDR1 SGHRS, CDR2 YFSETQ. The CDR3 is 16 residues long. Deletions cut 4 bases from V and 0 bases from J, with 16 bases between. CDR3 in amino acids: CASSPTQRGMNTEAFF. The CDR3 DNA reads TGCGCCAGCAGCCCGACGCAGCGAGGGATGAACACTGAAGCTTTCTTT.

The chain combines TRBV7-9 with TRBJ2-5, with a tentative D call TRBD2 (6 bases). Germline CDR1 reads SEHNR; CDR2 reads FQNEAQ (reference sequence). Trimming left V 5 bases short and J 4 bases short, with 11 bases between. The CDR3 totals 13 residues. CDR3 coding DNA: TGTGCCAGCAGCCGCCCGGGACTAGAGACCCAGTACTTC. It specifies CASSRPGLETQYF. Full variable domain (missing parts from reference TRBV7-9 and TRBJ2-5): DTGVSQNPRHKITKRGQNVTFRCDPISEHNRLYWYRQTLGQGPEFLTYFQNEAQLEKSRLLSDRFSAERPKGSFSTLEIQRTEQGDSAMYLCASSRPGLETQYFGPGTRLLVL.

The V and J genes are TRBV9 and TRBJ2-1; D might be TRBD2 (6 bases). The V end lost 4 bases, the J end lost 10 bases, and 9 bases lay between the germline ends. Germline lookup yields CDR1 SGDLS and CDR2 YYNGEE. The CDR3 has 11 amino acids. CDR3 amino acids: CASSFAGEQFF. DNA of the CDR3: TGTGCCAGCAGCTTCGCGGGGGAGCAGTTCTTC.

This clonotype was picked up a small number of times. The chain combines TRBV7-2 with TRBJ2-1; 13 nucleotides match TRBD2. V trimming: 2 bases; J trimming: 4 bases; junction bases outside the gene matches: 5. Per the germline V gene, CDR1 is SGHTA and CDR2 is FQGNSA. The CDR3 loop spans 17 amino acids. This chain's CDR3 is CASSLRAGLAGYNEQFF. DNA of the CDR3: TGTGCCAGCAGCTTAAGGGCGGGACTAGCGGGATACAATGAGCAGTTCTTC.

This clonotype was observed at least ten times. The chain recombines TRBV7-2 with TRBJ1-6, with TRBD1 identical over 7 bases. The V gene end was trimmed by 5 bases and the J gene end by 7 bases; junction bases not matched to a gene: 8. The CDR3 has 15 amino acids. From germline, CDR1 is SGHTA and CDR2 FQGNSA. CDR3 loop: CASSGYGTVNSPLHF. The CDR3 nucleotides read TGTGCCAGCAGCGGCTACGGGACAGTAAATTCACCCCTCCACTTT.

In its sample, this clonotype was seen a few times. This chain uses TRBV9 with TRBJ1-2; the D gene is possibly TRBD1 (6 bases). The germline V and J ends were trimmed by 4 bases and 4 bases, with 23 bases remaining between them. The germline V gene encodes CDR1 SGDLS and CDR2 YYNGEE. This CDR3 is built from 17 residues. The CDR3, as DNA: TGTGCCAGCAGCCCCCTCCCCGGGACAACCCCGATCTATGGCTACACCTTC. Its protein is CASSPLPGTTPIYGYTF.

This clonotype was detected only a few times. This chain links TRBV29-1 with TRBJ2-1, with TRBD2 as a possible D gene (5 bases). The germline V gene has CDR1 SQVTM and CDR2 ANQGSEA. Between the trimmed V and J ends, which lost 3 bases and 4 bases, there was a span of 10 bases. The CDR3 runs 13 residues. CDR3 sequence reads: CSVEEAGYNEQFF. The CDR3 bases are TGCAGCGTTGAGGAGGCAGGTTACAATGAGCAGTTCTTC.

The V and J genes are TRBV20-1 and TRBJ2-7; the match to TRBD2 covers 8 bases. Per the germline V gene, CDR1 is DFQATT and CDR2 is SNEGSKA (reference sequence). This CDR3 is built from 16 residues. Germline trimming cut 5 bases from V and 2 bases from J; bases unmatched to any gene: 14. CDR3 sequence (DNA): TGCAGTGCTGCCACTCCCGGGACTAGGTCACCCTACGAGCAGTACTTC. Its translation: CSAATPGTRSPYEQYF.

The DNA of the CDR3 is TGTGCCATCAGCAGGGGGACTAGGGTGGGCAATGAGCAGTTCTTC. This codes for CAISRGTRVGNEQFF. The chain links TRBV10-3 to TRBJ2-1; TRBD2 might be the D (8 bases). This CDR3 spans 15 amino acids. The V gene's germline CDR1 is ENHRY and CDR2 SYGVKD. Trimming took 6 bases from V and 6 from J, leaving 18 bases between them.

A few counts support this clonotype. The V call is TRBV20-1, the J call TRBJ2-3; 10 bases agree with TRBD2. Germline lookup yields CDR1 DFQATT and CDR2 SNEGSKA (reference sequence). The CDR3 length is 14 residues. The trim removed 6 bases at V and 5 bases at J, leaving 8 bases unmatched. Here the CDR3 reads CSAQSGGAGDTQYF. The CDR3 DNA is TGCAGTGCCCAAAGCGGGGGGGCAGGAGATACGCAGTATTTT.

This clonotype was counted many times. The chain combines TRBV29-1 with TRBJ2-7; 8 bases align to TRBD1. The CDR3 has 16 amino acids. The germline CDR1 and CDR2 sequences are SQVTM and ANQGSEA. The V and J ends lost 2 bases and 4 bases, in that order; junction bases with no gene match: 13. The CDR3 DNA reads as TGCAGCGTTGAAACGGGGACAGGCCCCTCAGGATACGAGCAGTACTTC. Protein sequence: CSVETGTGPSGYEQYF.

This clonotype was counted a few times. The V call is TRBV12-3 or TRBV12-4, the J call TRBJ2-1; D is uncertain. The CDR3 is 17 residues long. Deletions cut 3 bases from V and 5 bases from J, with 20 bases between. The CDR3 sequence: CASSLGQRPNRHNEQFF. CDR3 nucleotide sequence: TGTGCCAGCAGTTTGGGTCAACGTCCCAATCGACACAATGAGCAGTTCTTC.

This clonotype turned up a few times. This chain connects TRBV12-3 or TRBV12-4 to TRBJ1-2; the D is unclear. V lost 5 bases, J lost 4 bases, and 14 bases lay in between. The CDR3 extends over 14 amino acids. The DNA for the CDR3 is TGTGCCAGCAGTCTACAATGGAAGAGCTATGGCTACACCTTC. Translating it yields CASSLQWKSYGYTF.

This sequence joins TRBV7-6 and TRBJ2-7; TRBD1 aligns across 7 bases. J was trimmed by 3 bases and V by 5 bases; bases with no gene match: 10. Per germline, CDR1 SGHVS and CDR2 FNYEAQ. The CDR3 contains 15 residues. Here the CDR3 reads CASSTGTDGYYEQYF. The CDR3 nucleotides read TGTGCCAGCAGCACCGGGACAGATGGCTACTACGAGCAGTACTTC.

This clonotype was observed a handful of times. This chain links TRBV7-2 with TRBJ2-2, with unresolved D. CDR3 size: 17 residues. Germline V gives CDR1 SGHTA, CDR2 FQGNSA. The V and J ends lost 7 bases and 0 bases respectively, with 18 bases between them. DNA for the CDR3: TGTGCCAGCATCACTCTTCTTGACGGCACGAACACCGGGGAGCTGTTTTTT. Encoded protein: CASITLLDGTNTGELFF.

This clonotype was counted a single time. This sequence joins TRBV20-1 and TRBJ1-1; 7 bases match TRBD1. Trimming removed 2 bases from V and 0 bases from J; junction bases left unmatched: 3. CDR1 is DFQATT and CDR2 is SNEGSKA in the germline V gene (reference sequence). The CDR3 contains 14 residues. The CDR3 region has the DNA TGCAGTGCTAGACAGGGGGATGTGAACACTGAAGCTTTCTTT. It codes for CSARQGDVNTEAFF.

The V call is TRBV10-2, the J call TRBJ2-5; 9 positions agree with TRBD2. V trimming: 8 bases; J trimming: 3 bases; junction bases outside the gene matches: 10. The germline gives CDR1 WSHSY, CDR2 SAAADI. The CDR3 is made up of 15 amino acids. This CDR3 reads CASWAGTSIEETQYF. The CDR3 bases are TGCGCCAGCTGGGCTGGGACTAGCATTGAAGAGACCCAGTACTTC.

The V gene is TRBV6-5, the J gene TRBJ2-5; 8 nucleotides agree with TRBD2. The CDR3 covers 14 residues. From germline, CDR1 is MNHEY and CDR2 SVGAGI. V gave up 2 bases and J gave up 5 bases; unmatched junction bases: 4. Here the CDR3 DNA reads TGTGCCAGCAGTTACGCCGGGGGGGGCGAGACCCAGTACTTC. Translated, it gives CASSYAGGGETQYF.

A remark on this clonotype: One junction end disagrees with the germline gene, perhaps due to a read error. The rearrangement joins TRBV29-1 to TRBJ2-1, with D hard to call. The CDR3 length is 10 residues. The germline gives CDR1 SQVTM, CDR2 ANQGSEA. CDR3 loop: CSVELGSHVF. As DNA, the CDR3 is TGCAGCGTTGAACTAGGTTCCCACGTCTTC.

This clonotype was seen a few times. This chain connects TRBV5-6 to TRBJ2-1; D assignment may be TRBD1 or TRBD2 (5 bases each). There are 14 residues in the CDR3. The V and J ends lost 4 bases and 3 bases respectively, with 11 bases between them. Germline V lookup: CDR1 SGHDT, CDR2 YYEEEE. DNA of the CDR3: TGTGCCAGCAGCCCACGGGACGGCTACAATGAGCAGTTCTTC. This encodes CASSPRDGYNEQFF.

As for this clonotype: An end of the junction differs from the germline gene, which may be a read error. The chain couples TRBV6-1 to TRBJ2-3; D might be TRBD1 (5 bases). Germline V gene sequence: CDR1 MNHNS, CDR2 SASEGT. The CDR3 contains 14 residues. CDR3 region: CASSDLDSTNTQYF. For the CDR3, the DNA is TGTGCCAGCAGTGACCTTGACAGCACAAATACGCAGTATTTT.

The CDR3 protein is CASTDSGGPYNEQFF. The CDR3 bases are TGTGCCAGCACTGATAGCGGGGGACCGTACAATGAGCAGTTCTTC. The V gene is TRBV12-3 or TRBV12-4, the J gene TRBJ2-1; 9 bases fit TRBD2. The CDR3 runs to 15 residues. With V trimmed by 7 bases and J by 4 bases, 8 bases remained unmatched.

This clonotype was counted at least ten times. The chain combines TRBV29-1 with TRBJ1-2; the D is unclear. Trimming removed 2 bases from V and 2 bases from J, with 3 bases in between. CDR1 is SQVTM, CDR2 ANQGSEA, per germline. This CDR3 contains 11 residues. The CDR3 DNA follows: TGCAGCGTTGAAAACAACTATGGCTACACCTTC. Its protein product is CSVENNYGYTF.

This clonotype was seen more than once but under ten times. The V and J genes are TRBV7-9 and TRBJ1-4; TRBD1 agrees at 7 bases. V shed 5 bases and J 0 bases; nucleotides not matched to a gene: 9. Per the germline V gene, CDR1 is SEHNR and CDR2 is FQNEAQ (reference sequence). The CDR3 contains 17 residues. CDR3 in amino acids: CASSQGTDITTNEKLFF. The DNA for the CDR3 is TGTGCCAGCAGCCAGGGGACAGATATAACAACTAATGAAAAACTGTTTTTT.